This is a list of T cell receptor beta chains from one sample in a study of T cells in Graves' hyperthyroidism and ophthalmopathy. TCRdb re-derived calls from the multiplex PCR reads in MiXCR, one entry per CDR3 protein. Here the sample spans about 640,000 distinct CDR3 sequences, less than 25% being singletons. The sequencing input was blood. The receptors here all came from a man under 40 with Graves' ophthalmopathy. Each CDR3 is given with its conserved first and last residue. D genes are given only for firm matches. Rows give clone size only sometimes, using once, few, many, or a class for an expanded clone.

>-|many|TRBV6-1|TRBJ1-2
TGTGCCAGCAGTCGCGAGGGGGAGGACTATGGCTACACCTTC
CASSREGEDYGYTF
>TRBD2|-|TRBV24-1|TRBJ2-3
TGTGCCACCAGTGAGAAAGTACTAGCGGGAGTGGATACGCAGTATTTT
CATSEKVLAGVDTQYF
>-|-|TRBV6-2/TRBV6-3|TRBJ2-7
TGTGCCAGCAGTTTATTTGGTGCTCCGTACTACGAGCAGTACTTC
CASSLFGAPYYEQYF
>TRBD1|many|TRBV12-3/TRBV12-4|TRBJ2-4
TGTGCCAGCAGTTCCGTAATATCCGGGACAGGTCGAGACATTCAGTACTTC
CASSSVISGTGRDIQYF
>TRBD1|-|TRBV3-1|TRBJ2-2
TGTGCCAGCAGCCTTTCACAGGGGGCTGGGGCCGGGGAGCTGTTTTTT
CASSLSQGAGAGELFF
>TRBD2|many|TRBV18|TRBJ2-2
TGTGCCAGCTCACCAAGGAGCGGGAGTAACACCGGGGAGCTGTTTTTT
CASSPRSGSNTGELFF
>-|few|TRBV5-6|TRBJ2-3
TGTGCCAGCAGCACTACCCCGGGAGATACGCAGTATTTT
CASSTTPGDTQYF
>-|many|TRBV2|TRBJ1-1
TGTGCCAGCAGCGCGGGTACCGTGAACACTGAAGCTTTCTTT
CASSAGTVNTEAFF
>-|few|TRBV10-1|TRBJ2-3
TGCGCCAGCAGTGAGTCCCCGGGAGTGATCACAGATACGCAGTATTTT
CASSESPGVITDTQYF
>TRBD2|few|TRBV20-1|TRBJ2-2
TGCAGTGCTAGAATTGGGACTAGCGGGAGGGCCTCAGGGGAGCTGTTTTTT
CSARIGTSGRASGELFF
>-|-|TRBV27|TRBJ2-1
TGTGCCAGCAGTTTATGGTCCAGCTCCGATGAGCAGTTCTTC
CASSLWSSSDEQFF
>-|few|TRBV19|TRBJ1-5
TGTGCCAGTACCTCATGGAGGGGGGAGTATCAGCCCCAGCATTTT
CASTSWRGEYQPQHF
>-|few|TRBV5-1|TRBJ2-1
TGCGCCAGCAGCTTCCCATCCTTGACCGGGTACAATGAGCAGTTCTTC
CASSFPSLTGYNEQFF
>-|-|TRBV20-1|TRBJ1-5
TGCAGTGCTAGAGGTATGGGGGGCCGGGGCAATCAGCCCCAGCATTTT
CSARGMGGRGNQPQHF
>TRBD2|-|TRBV5-1|TRBJ2-1
TGCGCCAGCAGCCGAGCGGGAGTATCTAACAATGAGCAGTTCTTC
CASSRAGVSNNEQFF
>-|few|TRBV6-5|TRBJ1-2
TGTGCCAGCAGTTACTCGACCGGGGGCGCCGGAGGCTACACCTTC
CASSYSTGGAGGYTF
>-|-|TRBV3-1|TRBJ1-4
TGTGCCAGCAGCCAAGGATTGTCTGGACAGAATGAAAAACTGTTTTTT
CASSQGLSGQNEKLFF
>-|-|TRBV12-5|TRBJ2-1
TGTGCTAGTGGGAGAATGGCGGGAAGCTCCTACAATGAGCAGTTCTTC
CASGRMAGSSYNEQFF
>TRBD2|many|TRBV7-2|TRBJ2-7
TGTGCCAGCAGCCGGACTAGCGGGATCAACGAGCAGTACTTC
CASSRTSGINEQYF
>-|-|TRBV6-1|TRBJ1-1
TGTGCCAGCAGTGGCGGGACCTCACCCAACACTGAAGCTTTCTTT
CASSGGTSPNTEAFF
>-|-|TRBV11-2|TRBJ2-2
TGTGCCAGCAGCCTCCTGCCCGGGAGACGAACCGGGGAGCTGTTTTTT
CASSLLPGRRTGELFF
>-|-|TRBV19|TRBJ2-1
TGTGCCAGTAGCAGGGTCCCGAGCTCCTACAATGAGCAGTTCTTC
CASSRVPSSYNEQFF